Each of the 9 T cell receptor beta chains below was sequenced from the same sample in a study of Ad26.COV2.S vaccination and SARS-CoV-2 variants. TCRdb's copy holds only in-frame clones and misses some; the assay was immunoSEQ multiplex PCR. The data show 300,000 to 500,000 clones, 80% to 90% seen once. Treatment described: approximately 18 received Ad26.COV2.S at low or high dose, single or two shots; 5 received placebo; per-sample allocation not given. Collection of the samples took place on day 63 after the first injection of vaccine or placebo. Sequencing was performed on peripheral blood, taken in a trial of Ad26.COV2.S vaccine versus placebo. These receptors were taken from a person aged 18-65 years who received the Ad26.COV2.S COVID-19 vaccine or a placebo.

The chain links TRBV4-1 to TRBJ2-3; TRBD2 aligns across 7 bases. Germline V gene lookup returns CDR1 MGHRA and CDR2 YSYEKL. Trimming took 1 base from V and 1 from J; bases not matched to a gene: 5. The CDR3 has 16 amino acids. This chain's CDR3 is CASSQGSGARTDTQYF. The DNA of the CDR3 is TGCGCCAGCAGCCAAGGAAGCGGGGCGCGCACAGATACGCAGTATTTT.

This clone appeared once. The gene calls are TRBV30 and TRBJ1-2; D is perhaps TRBD1 (5 bases). V was shortened by 4 bases and J by 4 bases, with 13 bases between the two germline ends. Per germline, CDR1 GTSNPN and CDR2 SVGIG (reference sequence). CDR3 length: 13 residues. The CDR3 nucleotides are TGTGCCTGGACCCTAGGGGCAGCCTATGGCTACACCTTC. Translating gives CAWTLGAAYGYTF.

This chain connects TRBV16 to TRBJ1-5; TRBD1 aligns across 11 bases. With 4 bases clipped from V and 0 bases from J, the junction kept 8 bases outside the gene matches. The CDR3 covers 18 residues. Germline CDR1 KGHSY, CDR2 FQNENV. The DNA of the CDR3 is TGTGCCAGCAGCCGGACAGGGGGCCTCCTTTATAGCAATCAGCCCCAGCATTTT. Translating it yields CASSRTGGLLYSNQPQHF.

The chain joins TRBV6-6 to TRBJ1-6; D remains unclear. V was pared by 8 bases and J by 6 bases, with 5 bases between. CDR3 length equals 11 residues. Germline loops: CDR1 MNHNY, CDR2 SVGAGI (reference sequence). The CDR3 spells CASSANSPLHF. CDR3 nucleotide sequence: TGTGCCAGCTCTGCTAATTCACCCCTCCACTTT.

This clone was observed once. The chain has TRBV6-1 and TRBJ2-5, with TRBD2 matching 9 bases. V lost 2 bases to trimming and J lost 3 bases; unmatched junction nucleotides: 7. The CDR3 spans 16 residues. The germline gives CDR1 MNHNS, CDR2 SASEGT. CDR3 in DNA: TGTGCCAGCAGTGAACCCCGGGCTAGCGGGGAAGAGACCCAGTACTTC. Amino acid sequence: CASSEPRASGEETQYF.

The J gene is TRBJ2-7, the V gene TRBV19, with TRBD1 identical over 9 bases. J was trimmed by 2 bases and V by 4 bases; bases with no gene match: 3. The CDR3 loop spans 14 amino acids. The V gene's germline CDR1 is LNHDA and CDR2 SQIVND (reference sequence). The CDR3 region is CASSTRDRAYEQYF. Here the CDR3 DNA reads TGTGCCAGTAGTACTCGGGACAGGGCCTACGAGCAGTACTTC.

The V call is TRBV7-8, the J call TRBJ2-3; D uncertain. Germline CDR1 SGHVS, CDR2 FQNEAQ. V was pared by 2 bases and J by 4 bases, with 16 bases between. This CDR3 has 16 residues. The CDR3 loop is CASSLRRQLRPDTQYF. CDR3 nucleotides: TGTGCCAGCAGCTTAAGAAGGCAACTCAGACCAGATACGCAGTATTTT.

The gene calls are TRBV6-5 and TRBJ2-2; D might be TRBD2 (6 bases). V was pared by 3 bases and J by 5 bases, with 10 bases between. The germline gives CDR1 MNHEY, CDR2 SVGAGI. This CDR3 comprises 14 residues. The DNA for the CDR3 is TGTGCCAGCAGTTATTACGCGGGAACCGGGGAGCTGTTTTTT. Translation gives CASSYYAGTGELFF.

The chain couples TRBV7-2 to TRBJ2-5, with a possible D match to TRBD2 (5 bases). CDR1 and CDR2 from the germline V gene are SGHTA and FQGNSA. V lost 5 bases to trimming and J lost 5 bases, with 18 bases between them. CDR3 size: 15 residues. CDR3 in amino acids: CASSPGGRPEETQYF. The DNA of the CDR3 is TGTGCCAGCAGCCCCGGAGGCCGACCTGAGGAGACCCAGTACTTC.